This T cell receptor (beta chain) was retrieved from a study of spatial heterogeneity in lung cancer. Looking at the study overall: At a median of about two years after resection, follow-up PBMC samples were sequenced when available.

Indicated time point: blood at routine non-recurrence follow-up after resection. This clonotype came up many times. TCRdb fed the 5' RACE reads into MiXCR, producing one record per CDR3 protein. In the table there are around 45,000 distinct CDR3 sequences, 20% to 25% of which are singletons. The CDR3 is made up of 14 amino acids. Trimming cost V 4 bases and J 1 base, with 10 bases left between them. CDR1 and CDR2 (germline): LNHDA, SQIVND (reference sequence). The rearrangement joins TRBV19 to TRBJ1-2; D is possibly TRBD1 (5 bases). Sequenced here: PBMCs, sampled at follow-up. This TCR derives from a female donor with early-stage non-small cell lung cancer. CDR3 nucleotides: TGTGCCAGTAGTAATCAGGGAGGTAACTATGGCTACACCTTC. Amino acid sequence: CASSNQGGNYGYTF.